This TCR beta chain was retrieved from a study of T cells in Graves' hyperthyroidism and ophthalmopathy. The CDR3 is 14 residues long. The germline gives CDR1 SGHRS, CDR2 YFSETQ. Trimming shortened V by 0 bases and J by 4 bases, and 10 bases separated the two germline ends. This clonotype was counted a few times. This may stem from a read error, because a much larger clone lies one nucleotide away. RNA transcripts yielded amplified TCR beta CDR3 regions. A set of HTBI primers served as the primers for a first-round RT-PCR of the TCR CDR3. TCRdb independently ran MiXCR on the multiplex PCR reads; one entry per CDR3 protein. The sample yields about half a million distinct CDR3 sequences, around 24% seen once.

The rearrangement uses TRBV5-1 and TRBJ2-5, with D perhaps TRBD1 or TRBD2 (5 bases each). Sequenced: blood. This clonotype was obtained from a woman between 25 and 40 years old with Graves' ophthalmopathy. CDR3 loop: CASSLGGKGETQYF. DNA of the CDR3: TGCGCCAGCAGCTTGGGGGGGAAAGGAGAGACCCAGTACTTC.